The rows below give T cell receptor beta chains drawn from one sample of a study of OX40 agonist ivuxolimab in advanced cancers. This table comes from immunoSEQ multiplex PCR, and its TCRdb copy is limited to in-frame clones, with some not included. The profile shows 60,000 to 85,000 clones, approximately 87% of them singletons. The sequencing here drew on CD4+ or CD8+ T cells sorted from blood, taken in a trial of the OX40 agonist ivuxolimab. The source is an adult with an advanced solid tumor such as melanoma, head and neck, liver or kidney cancer. CDR3s include the opening cysteine and the closing phenylalanine or tryptophan. Fields, in order: J gene, clone size, D gene, V gene, CDR3 length, CDR3 DNA, CDR3 protein. D genes are given only for firm matches. Size is omitted from some rows. Given values are once, few, many or a class for expanded clones.

j_gene: TRBJ2-7
abundance: -
d_gene: -
v_gene: TRBV6-5
len: 14
CDR3nt: TGTGCCAGCAGTTCTGAGAAGACAGCCTACGAGCAGTACTTC
CDR3aa: CASSSEKTAYEQYF

j_gene: TRBJ2-1
abundance: -
d_gene: TRBD2
v_gene: TRBV6-1
len: 15
CDR3nt: TGTGCCAGCAGTGAAACGAAGCGGGGGGGCTGGGAGCAGTTCTTC
CDR3aa: CASSETKRGGWEQFF

j_gene: TRBJ1-2
abundance: once
d_gene: -
v_gene: TRBV5-8
len: 12
CDR3nt: TGTGCCAGCAGCTTTTTCGGGGAGGGCTACACCTTC
CDR3aa: CASSFFGEGYTF

j_gene: TRBJ1-6
abundance: -
d_gene: -
v_gene: TRBV28
len: 15
CDR3nt: TGTGCCAGCAGTCCTCTCGACAGAGATAATTCACCCCTCCACTTT
CDR3aa: CASSPLDRDNSPLHF

j_gene: TRBJ1-5
abundance: -
d_gene: -
v_gene: TRBV9
len: 14
CDR3nt: TGTGCCAGCAGCTCGGACGGGAGCAATCAGCCCCAGCATTTT
CDR3aa: CASSSDGSNQPQHF

j_gene: TRBJ2-1
abundance: few
d_gene: TRBD2
v_gene: TRBV25-1
len: 13
CDR3nt: TGTGCCAGCAGTGAAACACTAGCGGGAGAAAAGTTCTTC
CDR3aa: CASSETLAGEKFF

j_gene: TRBJ2-3
abundance: -
d_gene: TRBD1
v_gene: TRBV11-3
len: 16
CDR3nt: TGTGCCAGCAGCTTACCGGGACAGCTTGGGACAGATACGCAGTATTTT
CDR3aa: CASSLPGQLGTDTQYF

j_gene: TRBJ2-3
abundance: -
d_gene: TRBD1
v_gene: TRBV18
len: 17
CDR3nt: TGTGCCAGCTCACGTCCTACCGGGACAGGGTACGAAGATACGCAGTATTTT
CDR3aa: CASSRPTGTGYEDTQYF

j_gene: TRBJ2-7
abundance: -
d_gene: -
v_gene: TRBV20-1
len: 11
CDR3nt: TGCAGTGCCGCAGGGGTCGGCGAGCAGTACTTC
CDR3aa: CSAAGVGEQYF

j_gene: TRBJ1-1
abundance: -
d_gene: TRBD1
v_gene: TRBV7-9
len: 13
CDR3nt: TGTGCCAGCAGCCCCCGACAGGGCACTGAAGCTTTCTTT
CDR3aa: CASSPRQGTEAFF

j_gene: TRBJ1-1
abundance: few
d_gene: -
v_gene: TRBV19
len: 14
CDR3nt: TGTGCCAGTAGTGCACAGGGTGGCGGCACTGAAGCTTTCTTT
CDR3aa: CASSAQGGGTEAFF

j_gene: TRBJ2-5
abundance: -
d_gene: TRBD1
v_gene: TRBV2
len: 13
CDR3nt: TGTGCCAGCAGTGACGGGACAGTCCGGACCCAGTACTTC
CDR3aa: CASSDGTVRTQYF

j_gene: TRBJ1-2
abundance: -
d_gene: -
v_gene: TRBV2
len: 12
CDR3nt: TGTGCCAGCAGTGACAGAAACTATGGCTACACCTTC
CDR3aa: CASSDRNYGYTF

j_gene: TRBJ2-3
abundance: -
d_gene: -
v_gene: TRBV19
len: 16
CDR3nt: TGTGCCAGTAGTATTCAGGGGATACCTAGCACAGATACGCAGTATTTT
CDR3aa: CASSIQGIPSTDTQYF

j_gene: TRBJ1-1
abundance: -
d_gene: TRBD1
v_gene: TRBV4-1
len: 16
CDR3nt: TGCGCCAGCAGCCAGGGACCCTGGACAGGCAGGACTGAAGCTTTCTTT
CDR3aa: CASSQGPWTGRTEAFF

j_gene: TRBJ2-7
abundance: -
d_gene: -
v_gene: TRBV7-9
len: 14
CDR3nt: TGTGCCAGCAGCCCTCAGCGCAGGGACCGCGAGCAGTACTTC
CDR3aa: CASSPQRRDREQYF

j_gene: TRBJ2-7
abundance: -
d_gene: TRBD2
v_gene: TRBV30
len: 13
CDR3nt: TGTGCCATCCTGATCGGGAGGGTCCACGAGCAGTACTTC
CDR3aa: CAILIGRVHEQYF

j_gene: TRBJ1-5
abundance: -
d_gene: -
v_gene: TRBV15
len: 18
CDR3nt: TGTGCCACCAGCAGAGAGCCCGGGGGGGCCCATAGCAATCAGCCCCAGCATTTT
CDR3aa: CATSREPGGAHSNQPQHF

j_gene: TRBJ1-5
abundance: -
d_gene: TRBD1
v_gene: TRBV4-2
len: 15
CDR3nt: TGTGCCAGCAGCGTACAGGGGTATAGCAATCAGCCCCAGCATTTT
CDR3aa: CASSVQGYSNQPQHF

j_gene: TRBJ1-6
abundance: -
d_gene: TRBD1
v_gene: TRBV2
len: 15
CDR3nt: TGTGCCAGCAGTAGGACAGGGGGCGCTAATTCACCCCTCCACTTT
CDR3aa: CASSRTGGANSPLHF

j_gene: TRBJ1-5
abundance: -
d_gene: -
v_gene: TRBV2
len: 14
CDR3nt: TGTGCCAGCAGGAACACAGGGTCAGGTCAGCCCCAGCATTTT
CDR3aa: CASRNTGSGQPQHF

j_gene: TRBJ1-1
abundance: -
d_gene: -
v_gene: TRBV29-1
len: 12
CDR3nt: TGCAGCTTCGAAGTTCAGGGTTTTAAAGCTTTCTTT
CDR3aa: CSFEVQGFKAFF

j_gene: TRBJ2-7
abundance: -
d_gene: -
v_gene: TRBV21-1
len: 14
CDR3nt: TGTGCCAGCAGCGCCAATGGGACGTTGTACGAGCAGTACTTC
CDR3aa: CASSANGTLYEQYF

j_gene: TRBJ2-7
abundance: -
d_gene: TRBD2
v_gene: TRBV11-2
len: 17
CDR3nt: TGTGCCAGCAGCTTAGAGGGACTAGCGGGGTACTCCTACGAGCAGTACTTC
CDR3aa: CASSLEGLAGYSYEQYF

j_gene: TRBJ2-7
abundance: -
d_gene: -
v_gene: TRBV27
len: 13
CDR3nt: TGTGCCAGCAGTAGTGGCGGCCGCTACGAGCAGTACTTC
CDR3aa: CASSSGGRYEQYF

j_gene: TRBJ1-5
abundance: -
d_gene: TRBD1
v_gene: TRBV7-2
len: 17
CDR3nt: TGTGCCAGCAGCTCCCGACAGGGGGGTCGCTTTAATCAGCCCCAGCATTTT
CDR3aa: CASSSRQGGRFNQPQHF

j_gene: TRBJ1-2
abundance: -
d_gene: -
v_gene: TRBV28
len: 12
CDR3nt: TGTGCCAGCAGTGGACGGGCGGCGAGCTACACCTTC
CDR3aa: CASSGRAASYTF

j_gene: TRBJ2-1
abundance: -
d_gene: TRBD2
v_gene: TRBV7-3
len: 15
CDR3nt: TGTGCCAGCAGCCTAGCGGGAGGATGGTACAATGAGCAGTTCTTC
CDR3aa: CASSLAGGWYNEQFF

j_gene: TRBJ2-5
abundance: -
d_gene: TRBD2
v_gene: TRBV9
len: 16
CDR3nt: TGTGCCAGCAGCCTCCAGGGACTAGCGGGAGGAGAGACCCAGTACTTC
CDR3aa: CASSLQGLAGGETQYF

j_gene: TRBJ1-2
abundance: -
d_gene: TRBD1
v_gene: TRBV5-1
len: 17
CDR3nt: TGCGCCAGCAGCACGGAGGTCGGGACAGGGACGAACTGGGGCTACACCTTC
CDR3aa: CASSTEVGTGTNWGYTF

j_gene: TRBJ2-3
abundance: -
d_gene: TRBD1
v_gene: TRBV5-1
len: 17
CDR3nt: TGCGCCAGCAGCTTGGCCGGCAGGGGGCCCATCACAGATACGCAGTATTTT
CDR3aa: CASSLAGRGPITDTQYF

j_gene: TRBJ1-1
abundance: once
d_gene: -
v_gene: TRBV7-3
len: 16
CDR3nt: TGTGCCAGCAGGGCGGAGTCAGGGGCGAAGAACACTGAAGCTTTCTTT
CDR3aa: CASRAESGAKNTEAFF

j_gene: TRBJ1-6
abundance: -
d_gene: -
v_gene: TRBV25-1
len: 14
CDR3nt: TGTGCCAGCAGTGAAAACAGGAAAAATTCACCCCTCCACTTT
CDR3aa: CASSENRKNSPLHF

j_gene: TRBJ1-1
abundance: -
d_gene: -
v_gene: TRBV6-6
len: 13
CDR3nt: TGTGCCAGCAGTTTCCTGGGGGCGGCTGAAGCTTTCTTT
CDR3aa: CASSFLGAAEAFF

j_gene: TRBJ2-5
abundance: -
d_gene: -
v_gene: TRBV7-2
len: 16
CDR3nt: TGTGCCAGCAGCTTGGCCCGGGGGGCCCACCAAGAGACCCAGTACTTC
CDR3aa: CASSLARGAHQETQYF

j_gene: TRBJ1-1
abundance: -
d_gene: -
v_gene: TRBV13
len: 12
CDR3nt: TGTGGGTACAGGGAGGCCGACACTGAAGCTTTCTTT
CDR3aa: CGYREADTEAFF

j_gene: TRBJ2-2
abundance: -
d_gene: -
v_gene: TRBV11-2
len: 18
CDR3nt: TGTGCCAGCAGCCCCAAGGTACTACACGATGATAACACCGGGGAGCTGTTTTTT
CDR3aa: CASSPKVLHDDNTGELFF

j_gene: TRBJ2-3
abundance: once
d_gene: TRBD2
v_gene: TRBV4-2
len: 18
CDR3nt: TGTGCCAGCAGCCATCAACCCGGGACTAGCGGAGCCACAGATACGCAGTATTTT
CDR3aa: CASSHQPGTSGATDTQYF

j_gene: TRBJ1-1
abundance: -
d_gene: -
v_gene: TRBV10-3
len: 13
CDR3nt: TGTGCCATCAGTGAGTACAGGGAGACTGAAGCTTTCTTT
CDR3aa: CAISEYRETEAFF

j_gene: TRBJ1-1
abundance: -
d_gene: -
v_gene: TRBV27
len: 14
CDR3nt: TGTGCCAGCAGCCGGGATAGGATGAACACTGAAGCTTTCTTT
CDR3aa: CASSRDRMNTEAFF

j_gene: TRBJ2-3
abundance: -
d_gene: -
v_gene: TRBV7-2
len: 15
CDR3nt: TGTGCCAGCAGCCCAGGGGTGTTTAGCACAGATACGCAGTATTTT
CDR3aa: CASSPGVFSTDTQYF

j_gene: TRBJ2-1
abundance: -
d_gene: TRBD2
v_gene: TRBV27
len: 15
CDR3nt: TGTGCCAGCAGTTTAAGCGGGGGCATATACAATGAGCAGTTCTTC
CDR3aa: CASSLSGGIYNEQFF

j_gene: TRBJ2-1
abundance: -
d_gene: -
v_gene: TRBV7-2
len: 13
CDR3nt: TGTGCCAGCAGGGGGACGGATTACAATGAGCAGTTCTTC
CDR3aa: CASRGTDYNEQFF

j_gene: TRBJ1-1
abundance: few
d_gene: TRBD1
v_gene: TRBV29-1
len: 13
CDR3nt: TGCAGCGTCCGGACAGGGGGATTGACTGAAGCTTTCTTT
CDR3aa: CSVRTGGLTEAFF

j_gene: TRBJ2-1
abundance: -
d_gene: -
v_gene: TRBV21-1
len: 15
CDR3nt: TGTGCCAGCAGCCTTAAACAGGGGGCAAGGGATGAGCAGTTCTTC
CDR3aa: CASSLKQGARDEQFF

j_gene: TRBJ2-1
abundance: -
d_gene: TRBD1
v_gene: TRBV5-4
len: 13
CDR3nt: TGTGCCAGCAGCGTGACAGGGAGCAATGAGCAGTTCTTC
CDR3aa: CASSVTGSNEQFF

j_gene: TRBJ2-3
abundance: -
d_gene: TRBD1
v_gene: TRBV4-1
len: 18
CDR3nt: TGCGCCAGCAGCCTTACTGCTCGGGACAGGGGGCGCACAGATACGCAGTATTTT
CDR3aa: CASSLTARDRGRTDTQYF

j_gene: TRBJ1-1
abundance: -
d_gene: -
v_gene: TRBV7-2
len: 16
CDR3nt: TGTGCCAGCAGCTTAGGGGGTTGGCTTCCAAACACTGAAGCTTTCTTT
CDR3aa: CASSLGGWLPNTEAFF

j_gene: TRBJ1-2
abundance: -
d_gene: TRBD1
v_gene: TRBV30
len: 11
CDR3nt: TGTGCCTGGAGCGGACAGGGTCGCTACACCTTC
CDR3aa: CAWSGQGRYTF

j_gene: TRBJ2-1
abundance: -
d_gene: TRBD1
v_gene: TRBV2
len: 13
CDR3nt: TGTGCCAGCATCTCGACAGGGTACAATGAGCAGTTCTTC
CDR3aa: CASISTGYNEQFF